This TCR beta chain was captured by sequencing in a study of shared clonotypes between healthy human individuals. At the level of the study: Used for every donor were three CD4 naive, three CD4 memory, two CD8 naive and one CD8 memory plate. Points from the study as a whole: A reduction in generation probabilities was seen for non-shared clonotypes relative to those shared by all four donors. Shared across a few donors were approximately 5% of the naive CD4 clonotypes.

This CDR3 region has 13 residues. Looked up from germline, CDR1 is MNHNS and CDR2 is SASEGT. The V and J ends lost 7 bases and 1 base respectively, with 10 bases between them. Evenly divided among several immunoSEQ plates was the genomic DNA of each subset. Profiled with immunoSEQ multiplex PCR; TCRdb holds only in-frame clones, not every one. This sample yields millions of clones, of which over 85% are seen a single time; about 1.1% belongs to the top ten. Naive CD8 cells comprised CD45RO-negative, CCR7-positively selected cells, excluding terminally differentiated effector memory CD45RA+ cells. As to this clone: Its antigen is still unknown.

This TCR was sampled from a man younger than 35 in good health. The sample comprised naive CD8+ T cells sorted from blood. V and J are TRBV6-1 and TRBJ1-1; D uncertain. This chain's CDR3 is CASIGIENTEAFF. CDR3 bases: TGTGCCAGCATAGGGATAGAGAACACTGAAGCTTTCTTT.